This T cell receptor beta chain is from a study of blood T cell repertoires in COVID-19. Overall study: Samples taken during acute and convalescent COVID-19 were collected in the United States, Italy and Spain.

As handled by the study authors: Reference gene primer amplification gave estimated nucleated cell counts. Data came from immunoSEQ multiplex PCR; TCRdb stores just in-frame clones and leaves some out. The V and J calls and the clone size are those of that table, but D and trimming were determined from the DNA. The profile shows about 45,000 clones, about 80% of them singletons. CDR1 is KGHDR, CDR2 SFDVKD, per germline. V gave up 3 bases and J gave up 2 bases; unmatched junction bases: 3. This CDR3 has 15 residues. The clonotype originates from a human donor in a cohort sampled during active COVID-19. This sequence joins TRBV24-1 and TRBJ2-1; 7 nucleotides align to TRBD2. Material: peripheral blood. The CDR3 bases are TGTGCCACCAGTGATAGCGGGAAGGCCTACAATGAGCAGTTCTTC. Residues: CATSDSGKAYNEQFF.